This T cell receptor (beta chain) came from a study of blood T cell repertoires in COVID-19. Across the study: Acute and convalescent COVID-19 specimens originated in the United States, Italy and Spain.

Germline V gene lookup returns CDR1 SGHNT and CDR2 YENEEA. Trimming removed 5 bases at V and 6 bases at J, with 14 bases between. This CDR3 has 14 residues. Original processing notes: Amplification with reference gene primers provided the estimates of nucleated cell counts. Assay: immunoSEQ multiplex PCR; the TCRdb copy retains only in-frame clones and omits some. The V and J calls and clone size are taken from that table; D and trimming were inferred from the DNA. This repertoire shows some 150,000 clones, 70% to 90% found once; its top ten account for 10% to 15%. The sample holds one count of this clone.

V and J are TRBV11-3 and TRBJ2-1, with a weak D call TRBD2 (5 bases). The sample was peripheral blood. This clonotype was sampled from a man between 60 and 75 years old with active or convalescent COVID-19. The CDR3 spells CASSPLRESNEQFF. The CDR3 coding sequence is TGTGCCAGCAGCCCCTTAAGGGAGAGCAATGAGCAGTTCTTC.